This TCR beta chain was observed in a study of regulatory T cells in long-lasting Graves disease (dated by TCRdb to the early 2020s). Study-level background: In the newly diagnosed Graves' disease group, patients had been taking antithyroid drugs for less than 3 months. TCR sequencing covered about 13 persistent and some 20 newly diagnosed Graves' disease patients, around 35 samples in total. The study was registered as a clinical trial and conducted in China. This study used TCR sequencing and RNA sequencing of peripheral blood to compare persistent Graves' disease patients against newly diagnosed Graves' disease patients.

The sample's time point label is to be understood as: newly diagnosed GD, antithyroid drugs for less than 3 months. RNA was extracted from PBMCs in TRIzol for both TCR sequencing and RNA sequencing. Graves' disease was diagnosed according to American Thyroid Association guidelines. Patients were recruited from an endocrinology department in Xi'an, China. Each patient gave roughly 8.4 milliliters of peripheral blood, collected in an EDTA anticoagulant tube. Ficoll Paque Plus density gradient separation was used to isolate PBMCs, and no further T cell sorting was done. An Agilent 2100 Bioanalyzer and agarose gel were used to check RNA quality, and a NanoDrop 2000 was used to measure RNA concentration. Overall results and qualifications from the work: The study examined only peripheral blood because the primary lesion, thyroid tissue, could not be accessed. Preferential use of TRBV28, TRBJ1-2 and TRBJ2-5 was observed in persistent disease, whereas TRBV20-1 and TRBJ2-1 were favored in newly diagnosed disease. Only the TCR beta chain was sequenced and analyzed. Persistent patients shared more public clonotypes among themselves (fewer than 3,000) than newly diagnosed patients did (over 950). The authors acknowledged the small sample size as a limitation that may reduce accuracy. Compared with newly diagnosed patients, patients with persistent Graves' disease had lower TCR Shannon entropy and fewer highly expanded clones, which suggests clonal expansion.

V has 4 bases trimmed and J has 12 bases trimmed; junction bases matching no gene number 9. The CDR3 has 12 amino acids, counting the end cysteine and phenylalanine. Of the read, only the CDR3 DNA is kept; its 36 bases are in frame from base 1. CDR1 LGHDT and CDR2 YNNKEL were looked up in the germline V gene (reference sequence). This clonotype was picked up a small number of times. What this receptor recognizes is not known. No much larger clone is present one base from it, and per-base qualities are unavailable. The library was prepared using multiplex PCR. TCRdb records Illumina HiSeq 4000 as the sequencer. CDR3 regions were amplified by Arm-PCR with iRepertoire HTBI primers to construct TCR beta libraries. Before sequencing, the PCR products underwent gel purification. The study's processing was this. Across samples, 55 to 80 TRBV and 14 TRBJ segments were identified and used for gene usage analysis of CDR3 amino acid clonotypes. COPE and FqMerger were used to merge filtered high-quality paired reads into contigs. BLAST was used to align contigs to IMGT TRBV, TRBD and TRBJ reference genes, and CDR3 was defined according to IMGT. Any clonotype with a frequency above 0.1% was classified as a highly expanded clone. Repertoire diversity was measured by Shannon entropy, and V-J evenness by the Gini coefficient. Public clonotypes were defined as clonotypes shared by more than one individual. The raw public reads went through TCRdb reprocessing: fastp at Q25, MiXCR clone calling, in-frame beta chains kept. Every CDR3 protein is listed once, alongside the most common genes and DNA of its rows. These V and J calls are TCRdb output, not the study's own analysis. This sample comprises roughly 500,000 distinct CDR3 sequences, about 12% of them detected only once. Clones ranked in the top ten supply 8.9% of the sample.

These data also featured in a second study, about T cells in Graves' hyperthyroidism and ophthalmopathy. As noted in the second study: Graves' hyperthyroidism was defined as stable when no progression to ophthalmopathy occurred over 18 months of follow-up. Hyperthyroidism patients were newly diagnosed, had a disease duration of under 2 months, and were aged 18 to 65 years. Patients with uncontrolled infections, other autoimmune diseases, pregnancy or lactation were excluded. Diagnoses were based on clinical symptoms, serum thyroxine and TRAb, thyroid ultrasound and orbital computed tomography. A first-round RT-PCR of the TCR CDR3 used the HTBI primer set with the Qiagen OneStep RT-PCR kit. Most expanded thyroid clonotypes (frequency above 0.001) were also detected in blood, a finding suggesting that blood repertoires may reflect thyroid immune responses. In cross-validation, a model built on a 13 V-J signature told ophthalmopathy apart from stable hyperthyroidism with approximately 90% sensitivity and around 83% specificity, and in testing the same model reached 80%/75%. In validation, the model predicted progression to ophthalmopathy with over 60% sensitivity and roughly 75% specificity, a median of 6.5 months before onset. TCR V-J signatures able to tell the groups apart were searched for in a discovery cohort of about a hundred patients, of whom around 43 had Graves' ophthalmopathy and around 58 had stable Graves' hyperthyroidism. Prospective prediction of ophthalmopathy was tested in an independent validation cohort of some 20 hyperthyroidism patients and around 16 patients who later progressed to ophthalmopathy. The roughly 100 discovery patients were randomly divided into training and test sets at a 7:3 ratio. In over five Graves' hyperthyroidism patients, the study also compared T-cell repertoires from thyroid tissue with T-cell repertoires from blood. After blood sampling, hyperthyroidism patients were treated with methimazole at a starting dose of 30 mg daily, and ophthalmopathy patients were treated with high-dose intravenous methylprednisolone. Libraries were constructed in a second round of multiplex PCR, after which size selection and purification were carried out. Sequencing of the libraries was done on an Illumina HiSeq2000 using paired-end 100 bp reads. SOAPnuke was used to process the raw data, with reads discarded if the reads contained adapters or uncalled bases, had a mean Phred below 15, or lacked an exact constant-primer or identifier match. High-quality paired reads were merged using COPE v1.2.5, and each unique nucleotide sequence was defined as a clonotype. Clonotypes were aligned to IMGT TRBV, TRBD and TRBJ reference segments using MiTCR v1.1. Only V-J combinations with frequency above 0.0001, covering 99.2% of repertoires, were analysed. The TCS score was defined as the ratio of F50 (clonal expansion) to E x V (chaos), calculated using BLOSUM62-based TCRdist between CDR3 peptides within each V-J. Welch's t-statistics and random forest reduced around 550 V-J features to 10 to 15, which were used in a naive Bayes classifier (R e1071). No statistical method was used to set the sample size in advance, and investigators knew the group allocation. TCR Vbeta CDR3 sequencing of 130 to 150 peripheral blood samples (over 40 ophthalmopathy, roughly 74 hyperthyroidism and some 17 progressor patients) is reported in the paper.

The TCR sequence derives from a young woman with Graves disease. Donor details come from another sample of the same person, matched by shared clones. Rearrangement joined TRBV3-1 to TRBJ2-7, with 7 bases matching TRBD2. The sequencing here drew on peripheral blood mononuclear cells (PBMCs), taken at new diagnosis, from a patient treated with antithyroid drugs. The DNA reads TGTGCCAGCAGCCTCCGGACTAGTCGGTCGTACTTC. The translation is CASSLRTSRSYF.